There are many counts of the clone carrying this TCR beta chain. Its antigen is still unknown. Generation of TCR cDNA used 5'RACE template switching (which added a universal primer site and UMIs). TCRdb passed the 5' RACE reads through MiXCR, listing each CDR3 protein once. Of a few hundred thousand distinct CDR3 sequences in the sample, roughly 8.4% were seen once. The entry originates in a study of T cells after yellow fever vaccination. The wider study: The authors prepared low-cell-number fractions using SMART-Seq v4 Ultra Low Input. Notes on the study in general: Clonotypes appearing in both CD4 and CD8 compartments existed, and their share was small.

Sequencing used PBMCs, obtained approximately 47 days after the first yellow fever vaccination. The receptor comes from a man in his late teens or twenties who received the YFV17D yellow fever vaccine.

CDR3 protein: CASSLAQNTGELFF. CDR3 DNA sequence: TGCGCCAGCAGCTTGGCACAAAACACCGGGGAGCTGTTTTTT. This sequence joins TRBV5-1 and TRBJ2-2; D is ambiguous. CDR3 length: 14 amino acids. Germline lookup yields CDR1 SGHRS and CDR2 YFSETQ. The V end was cut by 0 bases, the J end by 2 bases, with 5 bases between.